Each of the 21 T cell receptor beta chains below was sequenced from the same sample in a study of shared clonotypes between healthy human individuals (TCRdb year 2020). Libraries were made using the immunoSEQ multiplex PCR assay. TCRdb re-hosts the immuneACCESS table, in-frame sequences only. Its copies lack some clones; in the studies checked, an unresolved V gene accounts for under half of them, and the cause for the rest is not known. Present in this sample are 900,000 to 1,200,000 clones, roughly 74% of which were seen just once. The top ten constitute 0.6% to 0.75% of the sample. Sequenced: memory CD4+ T cells from PBMCs. This specimen's cell subset or site label, per the study, means: CD45RA-negative fraction. The receptors derive from a man between 18 and 29 years old in good health. Some clones in this sample may be carry-over from other donors' samples.

A remark on this clone: One junction end disagrees with the germline gene, perhaps due to a read error. The chain uses TRBV15 and TRBJ2-6, with 8 bases fitting TRBD1. Per the germline V gene, CDR1 is LNHNV and CDR2 is YYDKDF (reference sequence). The CDR3 loop spans 15 amino acids. In DNA form, the CDR3 reads TGTGCCACCACCCCGGGACAGGTGCGGGCCAATGTCCTGACTTTC. This encodes CATTPGQVRANVLTF.

This clone showed up just a few times. The chain links TRBV9 to TRBJ1-1; D is perhaps TRBD1 (5 bases). V was cut by 2 bases and J by 3 bases, with 8 bases left in between. Germline values: CDR1 SGDLS, CDR2 YYNGEE. This CDR3 has 13 residues. The CDR3 bases are TGTGCCAGCAGCGTTTGGGGGGACACTGAAGCTTTCTTT. It is translated as CASSVWGDTEAFF.

The rearrangement links TRBV9 to TRBJ2-2, with D perhaps matching TRBD1 or TRBD2 (5 bases each). V was cut by 0 bases and J by 7 bases, with 7 bases left in between. The CDR3 loop spans 13 amino acids. The germline V gene has CDR1 SGDLS and CDR2 YYNGEE. The CDR3 DNA reads TGTGCCAGCAGCGTAGTGGGGGTCGGGGAGCTGTTTTTT. Translated, it gives CASSVVGVGELFF. Filled out from reference TRBV9 and TRBJ2-2, the complete variable domain reads DSGVTQTPKHLITATGQRVTLRCSPRSGDLSVYWYQQSLDQGLQFLIQYYNGEERAKGNILERFSAQQFPDLHSELNLSSLELGDSALYFCASSVVGVGELFFGEGSRLTVL.

J is TRBJ2-2 and V is TRBV4-1; 15 nucleotides agree with TRBD2. Germline V CDR1 and CDR2: MGHRA, YSYEKL. The length of the CDR3 is 18 residues. The junction had 3 bases not matched to a gene; V was cut back by 4 bases and J by 0 bases. CDR3 amino acids: CASSPGLAGGPNTGELFF. DNA of the CDR3: TGCGCCAGCAGCCCCGGACTAGCGGGAGGGCCGAACACCGGGGAGCTGTTTTTT.

V usage is TRBV28 and J usage is TRBJ2-5; 7 bases fit TRBD1. Germline CDR1 MDHEN, CDR2 SYDVKM. Trimming cost V 2 bases and J 0 bases; bases outside gene matches: 3. This CDR3 comprises 15 residues. The CDR3 sequence: CASSLLGTDQETQYF. The CDR3 coding sequence is TGTGCCAGCAGTTTACTTGGGACAGACCAAGAGACCCAGTACTTC. Together with reference TRBV28 and TRBJ2-5, the CDR3 gives the full variable domain: DVKVTQSSRYLVKRTGEKVFLECVQDMDHENMFWYRQDPGLGLRLIYFSYDVKMKEKGDIPEGYSVSREKKERFSLILESASTNQTSMYLCASSLLGTDQETQYFGPGTRLLVL.

The rearrangement joins TRBV12-2 to TRBJ1-5; the D call in the table, TRBD1, was not verified against the DNA. TRBV12-2 is a listed pseudogene. The CDR3 totals 19 residues. CDR3 nucleotides: TGTGCAAGTCGCTCGCTCCGGGACAGGGTGCTCCTATGCAATCAGCCCCAGCATTTT. It translates to CASRSLRDRVLLCNQPQHF.

Comments on this clone: This sample also contains other DNA sequences that code for the same CDR3. The chain combines TRBV6-5 with TRBJ2-1, with D hard to call. Germline V gives CDR1 MNHEY, CDR2 SVGAGI. The V and J ends lost 0 bases and 2 bases respectively, with 8 bases between them. The CDR3 runs 15 residues. The CDR3, as DNA: TGTGCCAGCAGTTACTCGGCAGGCACCTACAATGAGCAGTTCTTC. It codes for CASSYSAGTYNEQFF.

As DNA, the CDR3 is TGTGCCAGCAGTAAACTAGCGGAGAGCACAGATACGCAGTATTTT. It is translated as CASSKLAESTDTQYF. V is TRBV6-5 and J is TRBJ2-3; TRBD2 matches at 8 bases. Losses at the gene ends were 5 bases for V and 0 bases for J; bases not matched to a gene: 4. The CDR3 is 15 residues long. CDR1 and CDR2 from the germline V gene are MNHEY and SVGAGI.

The chain employs TRBV7-9 and TRBJ1-3; D is unclear. With 2 bases removed from V and 4 bases from J, the gap between germline ends came to 9 bases. The CDR3 has 14 amino acids. Germline V gene sequence: CDR1 SEHNR, CDR2 FQNEAQ (reference sequence). The CDR3 DNA sequence: TGTGCCAGCAGCTTACGGTGGGAGGGAAACACCATATATTTT. Protein: CASSLRWEGNTIYF.

This sequence joins TRBV28 and TRBJ2-7; 13 bases agree with TRBD2. The germline gives CDR1 MDHEN, CDR2 SYDVKM. V was clipped by 7 bases and J by 9 bases; unmatched bases: 9. CDR3 length: 14 amino acids. The CDR3, as DNA: TGTGCCAGCACCCCCGGGACTAGCGGGATAGGGCAGTACTTC. Encoded protein: CASTPGTSGIGQYF.

The chain employs TRBV6-1 and TRBJ1-4; 8 nucleotides agree with TRBD1. V shed 10 bases and J 5 bases; nucleotides not matched to a gene: 9. Germline loops: CDR1 MNHNS, CDR2 SASEGT. This CDR3 region has 14 residues. The DNA for the CDR3 is TGTGCCACCACAGGACAGGGTCTGAATGAAAAACTGTTTTTT. It translates to CATTGQGLNEKLFF.

This sequence joins TRBV28 and TRBJ1-4; no clear D gene. CDR3 length: 15 residues. Germline values: CDR1 MDHEN, CDR2 SYDVKM. With 2 bases removed from V and 8 bases from J, the gap between germline ends came to 15 bases. The CDR3 sequence is CASSLGQASWEKLFF. The CDR3 coding sequence is TGTGCCAGCAGTTTAGGGCAGGCCTCCTGGGAAAAACTGTTTTTT.

V and J are TRBV5-1 and TRBJ1-3; 7 bases are shared with TRBD1. J lost 0 bases, V lost 4 bases, and 13 bases had no gene match. This CDR3 is 18 amino acids long. Germline V lookup: CDR1 SGHRS, CDR2 YFSETQ. The CDR3 protein is CASSQSTGARGSGNTIYF. CDR3 bases: TGCGCCAGCAGCCAATCTACAGGGGCGCGGGGCTCTGGAAACACCATATATTTT.

The rearrangement uses TRBV6-1 and TRBJ1-4, with 9 bases lining up with TRBD1. Germline CDR1 MNHNS, CDR2 SASEGT. The ends lost 5 bases at V and 15 bases at J; junction bases unmatched: 7. This CDR3 is built from 12 residues. The CDR3 DNA reads as TGTGCCAGCAGTCCGGGACAGGGATGGGTGTTTTTT. Protein sequence: CASSPGQGWVFF.

In its sample, this clone was seen a few times. The chain joins TRBV28 to TRBJ1-1; perhaps TRBD1 as D (5 bases). This CDR3 spans 13 amino acids. V lost 8 bases, J lost 4 bases, and 14 bases lay in between. Germline assignment: CDR1 MDHEN and CDR2 SYDVKM. The CDR3 region has the DNA TGTGCCAGCGTATCAGGGAAGCGCACTGAAGCTTTCTTT. Its translation is CASVSGKRTEAFF.

This clone has just a few counts. The gene calls are TRBV19 and TRBJ1-5; D gene uncertain. Per germline, CDR1 LNHDA and CDR2 SQIVND (reference sequence). V was clipped by 5 bases and J by 3 bases, with 5 bases between them. The CDR3 has 12 amino acids. For the CDR3, the DNA is TGTGCCAGTAGTGACGACAATCAGCCCCAGCATTTT. Amino acid sequence: CASSDDNQPQHF.

This CDR3 reads CASSPGQGNGQPQHF. Here the CDR3 DNA reads TGTGCCAGCAGTCCCGGACAGGGAAACGGCCAGCCCCAGCATTTT. The chain uses TRBV6-6 and TRBJ1-5, with 8 bases matching TRBD1. CDR1 and CDR2 (germline): MNHNY, SVGAGI (reference sequence). The length of the CDR3 is 15 residues. With 5 bases clipped from V and 7 bases from J, the junction kept 10 bases outside the gene matches.

This chain joins TRBV7-9 and TRBJ2-7, with D hard to call. The CDR3 is 16 amino acids. Per germline, CDR1 SEHNR and CDR2 FQNEAQ (reference sequence). V gave up 5 bases and J gave up 3 bases, with 20 bases separating them. The CDR3 spells CASSHPDRGAVYEQYF. The CDR3, as DNA: TGTGCCAGCAGCCATCCCGACCGTGGCGCAGTCTACGAGCAGTACTTC.

This chain uses TRBV18 with TRBJ2-1; D gene unclear. CDR3 length equals 12 residues. V lost 2 bases and J lost 6, with 5 bases in between. Germline V gene lookup returns CDR1 KGHSH and CDR2 LQKENI. The DNA of the CDR3 is TGTGCCAGCTCACCAACCGTCAATGAGCAGTTCTTC. This translates into CASSPTVNEQFF.

V and J are TRBV30 and TRBJ2-5; D assignment may be TRBD1 or TRBD2 (5 bases each). The germline CDR1 and CDR2 sequences are GTSNPN and SVGIG (reference sequence). Trimming pared 7 bases from V and 3 bases from J, leaving 12 bases between. The CDR3 length is 12 residues. The CDR3 reads CAYDLGEETQYF. DNA for the CDR3: TGTGCCTACGACCTGGGGGAAGAGACCCAGTACTTC.

This chain uses TRBV28 with TRBJ2-7; D is perhaps TRBD2 (6 bases). Trimming pared 6 bases from V and 5 bases from J, leaving 29 bases between. This CDR3 comprises 18 residues. Germline-derived CDR1 and CDR2 are MDHEN and SYDVKM. The CDR3 DNA reads as TGTGCCAGCAGCCGACCTCGCCGTTTGGGCCGCGGCGGGAACGAGCAGTACTTC. It specifies CASSRPRRLGRGGNEQYF.